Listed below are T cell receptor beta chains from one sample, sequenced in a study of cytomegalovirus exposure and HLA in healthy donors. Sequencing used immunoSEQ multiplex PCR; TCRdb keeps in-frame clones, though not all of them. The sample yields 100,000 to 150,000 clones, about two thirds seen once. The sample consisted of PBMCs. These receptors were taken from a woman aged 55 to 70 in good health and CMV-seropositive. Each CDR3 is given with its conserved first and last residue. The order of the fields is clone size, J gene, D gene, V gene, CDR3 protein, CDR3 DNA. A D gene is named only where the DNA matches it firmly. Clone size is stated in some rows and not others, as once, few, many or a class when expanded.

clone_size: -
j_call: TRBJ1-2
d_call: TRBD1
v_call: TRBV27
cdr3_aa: CASSFGTGTNYGYTF
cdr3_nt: TGTGCCAGCAGTTTTGGGACAGGGACAAACTATGGCTACACCTTC

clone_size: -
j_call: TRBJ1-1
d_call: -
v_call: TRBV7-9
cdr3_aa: CASSPGGLGTEAFF
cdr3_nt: TGTGCCAGCAGCCCCGGGGGTTTGGGGACTGAAGCTTTCTTT

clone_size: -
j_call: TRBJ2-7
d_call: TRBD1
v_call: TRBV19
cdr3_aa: CASSFLPGQGMKSYEQYF
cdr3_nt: TGTGCCAGTAGTTTCCTACCGGGACAGGGCATGAAGTCCTACGAGCAGTACTTC

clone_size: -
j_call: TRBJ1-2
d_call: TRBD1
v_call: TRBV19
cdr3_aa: CASSIGDRGSEGYTF
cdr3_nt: TGTGCCAGTAGTATCGGGGACAGGGGGTCGGAAGGCTACACCTTC

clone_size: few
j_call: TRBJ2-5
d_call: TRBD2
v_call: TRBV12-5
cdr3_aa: CASALGGEQETQYF
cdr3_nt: TGTGCTAGTGCTCTGGGGGGGGAGCAAGAGACCCAGTACTTC

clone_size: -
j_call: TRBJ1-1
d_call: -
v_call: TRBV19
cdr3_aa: CASRRSPRLENTEAFF
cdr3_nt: TGTGCCAGTAGACGGTCCCCAAGGCTAGAAAACACTGAAGCTTTCTTT

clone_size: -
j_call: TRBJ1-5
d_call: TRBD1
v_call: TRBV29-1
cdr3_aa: CSVGGQGNQPQHF
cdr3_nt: TGCAGCGTTGGGGGACAGGGCAATCAGCCCCAGCATTTT

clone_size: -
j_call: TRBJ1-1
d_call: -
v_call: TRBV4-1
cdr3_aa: CASSQDWARNTEAFF
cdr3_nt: TGCGCCAGCAGCCAAGATTGGGCCAGGAACACTGAAGCTTTCTTT

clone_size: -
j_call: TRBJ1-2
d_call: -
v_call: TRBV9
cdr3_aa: CASSVGGSTNYGYTF
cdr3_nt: TGTGCCAGCAGCGTAGGGGGCAGCACCAACTATGGCTACACCTTC

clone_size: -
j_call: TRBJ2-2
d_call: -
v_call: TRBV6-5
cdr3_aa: CASSLLQAGELFF
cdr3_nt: TGTGCCAGCAGTTTACTCCAAGCCGGGGAGCTGTTTTTT

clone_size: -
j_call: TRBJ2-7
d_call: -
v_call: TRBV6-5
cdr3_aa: CASSYGRVNYEQYF
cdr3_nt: TGTGCCAGCAGTTACGGCAGGGTTAACTACGAGCAGTACTTC

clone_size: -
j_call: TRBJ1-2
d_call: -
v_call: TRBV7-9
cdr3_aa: CSSSLPQGYGYTF
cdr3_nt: TGTTCCAGCAGCTTACCACAGGGCTATGGCTACACCTTC